These 27 T cell receptor beta chains were all obtained from the same sample, sequenced in a study of identical twins (dated by TCRdb to the mid-2010s). Preparation of the library involved 5' RACE. The instrument given in TCRdb is Illumina HiSeq 2000. The public reads were run again by TCRdb, first through fastp at Q25 and then through MiXCR, and only productive beta chains were kept. CDR3 protein sequences are deduplicated, and each keeps its most common genes and DNA. The sample table records about 210,000 distinct CDR3 sequences; over 8% of these occur just once. Of the sample, around 5.1% falls within the top ten clones. Sequenced sample: memory (CD45RO+) T cells sorted from blood. The sample's cell subset or site, from its label and the paper: CD45RO+ enriched T cells. Every receptor here comes from a woman younger than 35 in good health.

The chain recombines TRBV6-1 with TRBJ2-2; D may be TRBD2 (6 bases). The CDR3 has 17 amino acids. Trimming shortened V by 5 bases and J by 0 bases, and 16 bases separated the two germline ends. The germline CDR1 and CDR2 sequences are MNHNS and SASEGT. CDR3 DNA sequence: TGTGCCAGCAGTCCGTCCGGGAGCAGGGCGAACACCGGGGAGCTGTTTTTT. This translates into CASSPSGSRANTGELFF.

This rearrangement joins TRBV5-6 to TRBJ1-6, with D possibly being TRBD1 (6 bases). CDR1 and CDR2 from the germline V gene are SGHDT and YYEEEE. This CDR3 comprises 14 residues. The V end was cut by 4 bases, the J end by 9 bases, with 14 bases between. The CDR3 DNA reads as TGTGCCAGCAGCGGGGGCGCCAGTCGTTCACCCCTCCACTTT. Residues: CASSGGASRSPLHF. The full variable domain, completed using reference TRBV5-6 and TRBJ1-6, is DAGVTQSPTHLIKTRGQQVTLRCSPKSGHDTVSWYQQALGQGPQFIFQYYEEEERQRGNFPDRFSGHQFPNYSSELNVNALLLGDSALYLCASSGGASRSPLHFGNGTRLTVT.

The chain joins TRBV12-3 or TRBV12-4 to TRBJ2-3; 10 bases map to TRBD2. The CDR3 contains 17 residues. V lost 4 bases, J lost 7 bases, and 14 bases stayed unmatched. The CDR3 DNA is TGTGCCAGCAGTTCCCTTCAGCGGGGGGGCCCTTTAAATACGCAGTATTTT. It translates to CASSSLQRGGPLNTQYF.

This clonotype was found a few times. The chain carries TRBV6-5 and TRBJ2-1; the D gene is possibly TRBD1 (5 bases). Per germline, CDR1 MNHEY and CDR2 SVGAGI. V was cut by 0 bases and J by 8 bases, with 8 bases left in between. This CDR3 comprises 13 residues. Written as DNA, the CDR3 is TGTGCCAGCAGTTACTCACAGGAAGATGAGCAGTTCTTC. Translated, it gives CASSYSQEDEQFF.

The chain recombines TRBV20-1 with TRBJ2-7; 10 bases are a match to TRBD2. CDR3 size: 15 residues. The junction had 5 bases not matched to a gene; V was cut back by 0 bases and J by 3 bases. Germline lookup yields CDR1 DFQATT and CDR2 SNEGSKA (reference sequence). CDR3 coding DNA: TGCAGTGCTAGAGATAGGCCTAGCGGGAGCTACGAGCAGTACTTC. This gives the protein CSARDRPSGSYEQYF.

The table lists this clonotype with many counts. The rearrangement uses TRBV3-1 and TRBJ1-4; no reliable D call. Germline V gene sequence: CDR1 LGHDT, CDR2 YNNKEL (reference sequence). With 4 bases removed from V and 8 bases from J, the gap between germline ends came to 14 bases. There are 14 residues in the CDR3. The CDR3 sequence: CASSRSTVAEKLFF. CDR3 nucleotides: TGTGCCAGCAGCCGGTCGACGGTTGCCGAAAAACTGTTTTTT.

V and J are TRBV6-1 and TRBJ2-3; no definite D call. The ends were cut back, 5 bases at V and 2 bases at J, with 14 bases in the middle. Germline values: CDR1 MNHNS, CDR2 SASEGT. This CDR3 spans 15 amino acids. CDR3 nucleotide sequence: TGTGCCAGCAGTCCTGACCCACGGTACACAGATACGCAGTATTTT. It is translated as CASSPDPRYTDTQYF.

Only a few counts were recorded for this clonotype. The V gene is TRBV12-3 or TRBV12-4, the J gene TRBJ1-1; TRBD1 aligns across 12 bases. Losses at the gene ends were 6 bases for V and 4 bases for J; bases not matched to a gene: 6. This CDR3 is built from 15 residues. The CDR3 region is CASSSGQGARTEAFF. Here the CDR3 DNA reads TGTGCCAGCAGCTCGGGACAGGGGGCGCGCACTGAAGCTTTCTTT.

This clonotype came up a few times. V usage is TRBV20-1 and J usage is TRBJ1-3, with unresolved D. This CDR3 contains 13 residues. V was cut by 0 bases and J by 3 bases, with 6 bases left in between. The germline gives CDR1 DFQATT, CDR2 SNEGSKA (reference sequence). The CDR3 loop reads CSARDYYGNTIYF. For the CDR3, the DNA is TGCAGTGCTAGAGACTATTATGGAAACACCATATATTTT.

This clonotype was detected only a few times. The gene calls are TRBV9 and TRBJ2-7; no clear D. The CDR3 loop spans 15 amino acids. Germline V CDR1 and CDR2: SGDLS, YYNGEE. Between the trimmed V and J ends, which lost 2 bases and 2 bases, there was a span of 14 bases. Here the CDR3 reads CASSVGSAFTYEQYF. The CDR3 nucleotides read TGTGCCAGCAGCGTTGGCAGCGCCTTTACCTACGAGCAGTACTTC. The whole variable domain, filled in from reference TRBV9 and TRBJ2-7, reads DSGVTQTPKHLITATGQRVTLRCSPRSGDLSVYWYQQSLDQGLQFLIQYYNGEERAKGNILERFSAQQFPDLHSELNLSSLELGDSALYFCASSVGSAFTYEQYFGPGTRLTVT.

This clonotype was observed a few times. The CDR3 here is CASSLVLYQETQYF. CDR3 coding DNA: TGTGCCAGCAGCTTGGTCCTGTACCAAGAGACCCAGTACTTC. This sequence joins TRBV5-6 and TRBJ2-5; D gene unclear. This CDR3 comprises 14 residues. Per the germline V gene, CDR1 is SGHDT and CDR2 is YYEEEE. Deletions cut 0 bases from V and 0 bases from J, with 6 bases between.

V usage is TRBV2 and J usage is TRBJ2-6; D unclear. V lost 4 bases and J 0 bases, leaving 4 bases between the germline ends. The CDR3 length is 14 residues. CDR1 is SNHLY and CDR2 is FYNNEI in the germline V gene. Here the CDR3 reads CASSVSSGANVLTF. The CDR3 region has the DNA TGTGCCAGCAGTGTAAGCTCTGGGGCCAACGTCCTGACTTTC.

This clonotype was counted a few times. V is TRBV6-5 and J is TRBJ1-1; D perhaps matches TRBD1 (6 bases). This CDR3 has 16 amino acids. V shed 0 bases and J shed 11 bases, with 22 bases lying between them. Germline V gene lookup returns CDR1 MNHEY and CDR2 SVGAGI. This CDR3 is CASSYSKWRQGRSAFF. CDR3 in DNA: TGTGCCAGCAGTTACTCGAAGTGGCGTCAGGGGAGGTCCGCTTTCTTT.

The chain combines TRBV18 with TRBJ2-1, with 8 bases aligning to TRBD1. Germline assignment: CDR1 KGHSH and CDR2 LQKENI. V lost 0 bases to trimming and J lost 3 bases; unmatched junction nucleotides: 4. The CDR3 extends over 16 amino acids. CDR3 region: CASSPPRQGFYNEQFF. The CDR3 DNA sequence: TGTGCCAGCTCACCACCCCGACAGGGGTTCTACAATGAGCAGTTCTTC. The full variable domain, rest sourced from reference TRBV18 and TRBJ2-1, is NAGVMQNPRHLVRRRGQEARLRCSPMKGHSHVYWYRQLPEEGLKFMVYLQKENIIDESGMPKERFSAEFPKEGPSILRIQQVVRGDSAAYFCASSPPRQGFYNEQFFGPGTRLTVL.

This clonotype was found many times. The chain carries TRBV5-1 and TRBJ2-3; D may be TRBD2 (5 bases). V lost 1 base and J 2 bases, leaving 11 bases between the germline ends. CDR3 length: 15 amino acids. CDR1 and CDR2 from the germline V gene are SGHRS and YFSETQ. CDR3 bases: TGCGCCAGCAGCTTGCCAACGGGAAACACAGATACGCAGTATTTT. This gives the protein CASSLPTGNTDTQYF.

The table lists this clonotype with many counts. V usage is TRBV7-9 and J usage is TRBJ2-1; no definite D call. This CDR3 is 14 amino acids long. Trimming shortened V by 5 bases and J by 8 bases, and 16 bases separated the two germline ends. Germline CDR1 and CDR2: SEHNR and FQNEAQ (reference sequence). This chain's CDR3 is CASSIEARGDEQFF. CDR3 nucleotides: TGTGCCAGCAGCATTGAGGCCCGTGGGGATGAGCAGTTCTTC.

The V call is TRBV20-1, the J call TRBJ2-6, with 8 bases identical to TRBD1. The junction had 8 bases not matched to a gene; V was cut back by 0 bases and J by 1 base. The V gene's germline CDR1 is DFQATT and CDR2 SNEGSKA (reference sequence). This CDR3 contains 18 residues. CDR3 sequence reads: CSARDEDREVSGANVLTF. Written as DNA, the CDR3 is TGCAGTGCTAGAGATGAGGACAGGGAAGTATCTGGGGCCAACGTCCTGACTTTC.

This clonotype came up a few times. The rearrangement uses TRBV11-2 and TRBJ2-2; D is perhaps TRBD1 or TRBD2 (5 bases each). Germline V gene lookup returns CDR1 SGHAT and CDR2 FQNNGV. This CDR3 region has 16 residues. V dropped 5 bases and J dropped 5 bases, with 18 bases sitting between them. CDR3 nucleotides: TGTGCCAGCAGCCCTAGCCCCGCCAGGGCGACCGGGGAGCTGTTTTTT. Translation: CASSPSPARATGELFF.

V is TRBV5-1 and J is TRBJ1-2, with 8 bases fitting TRBD1. The CDR3 contains 14 residues. J was trimmed by 6 bases and V by 1 base; bases with no gene match: 5. The germline V gene has CDR1 SGHRS and CDR2 YFSETQ. This chain's CDR3 is CASSLYSGGNGYTF. The DNA for the CDR3 is TGCGCCAGCAGCTTGTATTCAGGGGGCAATGGCTACACCTTC.

This clonotype showed up many times. This rearrangement joins TRBV12-3 or TRBV12-4 to TRBJ2-1, with D maybe TRBD2 (5 bases). V was cut by 5 bases and J by 8 bases, with 10 bases left in between. The CDR3 extends over 12 amino acids. The CDR3 nucleotides are TGTGCCAGCAGTACTAGTGTCTATGAGCAGTTCTTC. It encodes CASSTSVYEQFF.

This clonotype showed up many times. The rearrangement links TRBV7-9 to TRBJ1-1, with D possibly being TRBD1 (6 bases). CDR3 length equals 14 residues. Germline V lookup: CDR1 SEHNR, CDR2 FQNEAQ (reference sequence). V lost 0 bases and J lost 6, with 11 bases in between. Here the CDR3 reads CASSLAPQGSEAFF. DNA for the CDR3: TGTGCCAGCAGCTTAGCGCCTCAGGGGTCTGAAGCTTTCTTT. The whole variable domain, filled in from reference TRBV7-9 and TRBJ1-1, reads DTGVSQNPRHKITKRGQNVTFRCDPISEHNRLYWYRQTLGQGPEFLTYFQNEAQLEKSRLLSDRFSAERPKGSFSTLEIQRTEQGDSAMYLCASSLAPQGSEAFFGQGTRLTVV.

The chain joins TRBV10-3 to TRBJ1-3; D uncertain. In germline, CDR1 is ENHRY, CDR2 SYGVKD. The length of the CDR3 is 11 residues. Between the trimmed V and J ends, which lost 7 bases and 4 bases, there was a span of 5 bases. CDR3 sequence: CAIMGGNTIYF. The DNA for the CDR3 is TGTGCCATCATGGGAGGAAACACCATATATTTT.

The genes are TRBV3-1 and TRBJ2-3; TRBD2 aligns across 10 bases. The CDR3 is made up of 16 amino acids. After removal of 5 bases from V and 2 bases from J, the junction contained 7 bases not matched to a gene. From germline, CDR1 is LGHDT and CDR2 YNNKEL (reference sequence). The CDR3, as DNA: TGTGCCAGCAGCGAAGGACTAGCGGAGGCCACAGATACGCAGTATTTT. Its translation: CASSEGLAEATDTQYF.

The gene calls are TRBV6-1 and TRBJ2-7, with 8 bases lining up with TRBD2. The CDR3 is made up of 14 amino acids. V lost 7 bases and J lost 3; bases outside the gene matches: 8. Germline V gene sequence: CDR1 MNHNS, CDR2 SASEGT. In DNA form, the CDR3 reads TGTGCCAGCACCCTCCGGGGGGGCGGCTACGAGCAGTACTTC. Translation: CASTLRGGGYEQYF.

V usage is TRBV5-1 and J usage is TRBJ2-7; no clear D. CDR3 length: 15 amino acids. Looked up from germline, CDR1 is SGHRS and CDR2 is YFSETQ. The V gene lost 4 bases and the J gene lost 3 bases, with 17 bases spanning the gap. The CDR3 DNA reads TGCGCCAGCAGCCGGCTCGACGGGTCCATCTACGAGCAGTACTTC. Amino acid sequence: CASSRLDGSIYEQYF.

This clonotype has only a few counts. V and J are TRBV11-2 and TRBJ2-7, with TRBD2 matching over 9 bases. The CDR3 runs 16 residues. Germline CDR1 SGHAT, CDR2 FQNNGV. Trimming cost V 2 bases and J 1 base; bases outside gene matches: 6. CDR3 residues: CASSLLGGRASYEQYF. CDR3 DNA: TGTGCCAGCAGCTTATTAGGCGGGAGGGCTTCCTACGAGCAGTACTTC.

This clonotype was picked up a small number of times. The chain is built from TRBV5-1 and TRBJ2-2; 9 nucleotides align to TRBD1. Losses at the gene ends were 0 bases for V and 6 bases for J; bases not matched to a gene: 6. The germline V gene has CDR1 SGHRS and CDR2 YFSETQ. The CDR3 has 16 amino acids. The DNA for the CDR3 is TGCGCCAGCAGCTTGGCCGGGACAGGGTTTTCCGGGGAGCTGTTTTTT. It is translated as CASSLAGTGFSGELFF.